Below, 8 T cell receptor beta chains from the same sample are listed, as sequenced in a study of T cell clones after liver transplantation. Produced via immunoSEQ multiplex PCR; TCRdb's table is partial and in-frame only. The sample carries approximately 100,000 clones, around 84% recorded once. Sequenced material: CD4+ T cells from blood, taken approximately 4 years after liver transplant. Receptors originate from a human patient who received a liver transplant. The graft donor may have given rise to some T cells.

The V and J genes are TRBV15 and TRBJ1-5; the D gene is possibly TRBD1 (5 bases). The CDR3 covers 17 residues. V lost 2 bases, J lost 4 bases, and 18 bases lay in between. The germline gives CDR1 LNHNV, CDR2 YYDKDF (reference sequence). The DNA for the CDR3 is TGTGCCACCAGCAGAAGACAGATTTGGGCGGGGAATCAGCCCCAGCATTTT. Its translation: CATSRRQIWAGNQPQHF.

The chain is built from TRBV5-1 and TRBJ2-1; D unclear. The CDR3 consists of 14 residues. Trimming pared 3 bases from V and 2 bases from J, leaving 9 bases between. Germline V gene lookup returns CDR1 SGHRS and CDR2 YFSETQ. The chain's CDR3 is CASSSIRAYNEQFF. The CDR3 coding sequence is TGCGCCAGCAGCTCCATAAGAGCCTACAATGAGCAGTTCTTC. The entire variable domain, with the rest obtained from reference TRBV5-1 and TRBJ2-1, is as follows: KAGVTQTPRYLIKTRGQQVTLSCSPISGHRSVSWYQQTPGQGLQFLFEYFSETQRNKGNFPGRFSGRQFSNSRSEMNVSTLELGDSALYLCASSSIRAYNEQFFGPGTRLTVL.

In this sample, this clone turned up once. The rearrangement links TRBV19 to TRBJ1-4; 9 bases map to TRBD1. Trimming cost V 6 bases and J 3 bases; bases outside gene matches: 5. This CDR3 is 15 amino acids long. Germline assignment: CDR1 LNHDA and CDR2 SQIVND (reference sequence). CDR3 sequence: CASRPRDRANEKLFF. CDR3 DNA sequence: TGTGCCAGTAGGCCCCGGGACAGGGCTAATGAAAAACTGTTTTTT.

CDR3 residues: CASSPRGASHTDTQYF. In DNA, the CDR3 is TGTGCCAGCAGCCCGCGGGGAGCCTCTCACACAGATACGCAGTATTTT. This chain joins TRBV7-9 and TRBJ2-3, with D possibly being TRBD2 (6 bases). This CDR3 has 16 residues. Trimming removed 5 bases at V and 2 bases at J, with 17 bases between. In germline, CDR1 is SEHNR, CDR2 FQNEAQ (reference sequence).

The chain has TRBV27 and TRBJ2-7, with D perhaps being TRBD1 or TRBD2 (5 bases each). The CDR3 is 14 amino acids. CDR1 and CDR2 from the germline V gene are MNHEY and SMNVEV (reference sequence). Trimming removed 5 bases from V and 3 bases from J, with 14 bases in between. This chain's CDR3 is CASSLASRVYEQYF. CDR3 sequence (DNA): TGTGCCAGCAGTCTAGCCTCCAGGGTCTACGAGCAGTACTTC.

The CDR3, as DNA: TGTGCCAGCAGCTTCACCAGGGACACCGGGGAGCTGTTTTTT. Its protein product is CASSFTRDTGELFF. The J gene is TRBJ2-2, the V gene TRBV7-2; the D gene is possibly TRBD1 (5 bases). V was cut by 3 bases and J by 3 bases, with 8 bases left in between. From germline, CDR1 is SGHTA and CDR2 FQGNSA. This CDR3 is built from 14 residues.

CDR3 loop: CASTQQPRRLAGGIDTQYF. The CDR3 nucleotides read TGTGCCAGCACCCAACAACCGCGCCGACTAGCGGGGGGAATAGATACGCAGTATTTT. The chain uses TRBV7-2 and TRBJ2-3; TRBD2 aligns across 13 bases. J gave up 5 bases and V 7 bases, and 18 bases lay outside the gene matches. Germline CDR1 is SGHTA and CDR2 is FQGNSA. The length of the CDR3 is 19 residues. Full variable domain (outside the CDR3, taken from reference TRBV7-2 and TRBJ2-3): GAGVSQSPSNKVTEKGKDVELRCDPISGHTALYWYRQSLGQGLEFLIYFQGNSAPDKSGLPSDRFSAERTGGSVSTLTIQRTQQEDSAVYLCASTQQPRRLAGGIDTQYFGPGTRLTVL.

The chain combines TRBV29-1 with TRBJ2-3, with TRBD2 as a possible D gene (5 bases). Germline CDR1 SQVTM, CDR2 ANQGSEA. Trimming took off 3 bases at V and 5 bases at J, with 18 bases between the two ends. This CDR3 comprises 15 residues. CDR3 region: CSVEGTATRGDTQYF. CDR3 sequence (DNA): TGCAGCGTTGAGGGCACAGCCACCCGGGGAGATACGCAGTATTTT.